This TCR beta chain was captured in a study of PD-1 blockade in classical Hodgkin lymphoma. For this clone: Its target is unknown.

Following autologous stem cell transplantation, relapse occurred in every patient, and exposure to brentuximab vedotin varied. Data came from immunoSEQ multiplex PCR; TCRdb stores just in-frame clones and leaves some out. Of more than 12,000 clones in the sample, 65% to 85% were seen once. Study findings and constraints: A significant rise in TCR diversity by C4D1 was seen for CD4+ but not CD8+ cells.

The germline CDR1 and CDR2 sequences are LNHDA and SQIVND (reference sequence). The V gene lost 6 bases and the J gene lost 5 bases, with 14 bases spanning the gap. This CDR3 region has 14 residues. This sequence joins TRBV19 and TRBJ1-3, with D hard to call. Source: peripheral blood mononuclear cells (PBMCs), taken before the second cycle of nivolumab. The sequence was obtained from a human donor with classical Hodgkin lymphoma. Here the CDR3 reads CASRLARTRNTIYF. DNA for the CDR3: TGTGCCAGTAGGCTCGCCCGAACCCGAAACACCATATATTTT.